These 6 T cell receptor beta chains were all obtained from the same sample, sequenced in a study of blood T cells in healthy people across ages. A second PCR of about 7 to 12 cycles used a sample-barcoded 5' primer and a J-beta primer mix. TCRdb recomputed calls from the 5' RACE reads with MiXCR, one row per CDR3 protein. The sample has roughly 1.5 million distinct CDR3 sequences; approximately 39% are singletons. Sequencing was done on a sample of blood. The receptors shown here come from a woman between 18 and 29 years old in good health.

This chain links TRBV7-2 with TRBJ1-6, with TRBD1 as a possible D gene (5 bases). The CDR3 sequence is 15 residues long. Deletions cut 5 bases from V and 1 base from J, with 9 bases between. The germline gives CDR1 SGHTA, CDR2 FQGNSA. In nucleotides, the CDR3 is TGTGCCAGCAGCCGACAGAATTCCTATAATTCACCCCTCCACTTT. Translating it yields CASSRQNSYNSPLHF.

This chain links TRBV4-2 with TRBJ2-1; D is possibly TRBD1 (6 bases). Germline V gene lookup returns CDR1 LGHNA and CDR2 YNFKEQ. CDR3 size: 16 residues. V was clipped by 5 bases and J by 13 bases, with 27 bases between them. CDR3: CASSGEPARGQEAQFF. The CDR3 nucleotides are TGTGCCAGCAGCGGCGAGCCCGCTAGGGGACAAGAGGCCCAGTTCTTC.

This clonotype has more than one count but fewer than ten. The V call is TRBV27, the J call TRBJ2-5; D is perhaps TRBD1 (6 bases). The DNA end is a closer match to TRBJ2-7, so the J assignment may be wrong. Per the germline V gene, CDR1 is MNHEY and CDR2 is SMNVEV (reference sequence). The length of the CDR3 is 14 residues. The CDR3, as DNA: TGTGCCAGCAGTTTAGAGGGGGTCCACTACGAGCAGTACTTC. Protein: CASSLEGVHYEQYF.

This clonotype was detected only a few times. CDR3: CASRPIFRTEAFF. CDR3 coding DNA: TGTGCCAGCAGGCCGATTTTTCGCACTGAAGCTTTCTTT. The chain couples TRBV13 to TRBJ1-1; D is undetermined. The germline gives CDR1 PRHDT, CDR2 FYEKMQ (reference sequence). Trimming stripped 6 bases from V and 4 bases from J, with 12 bases between. This CDR3 is built from 13 residues. Complete variable domain (other parts from reference TRBV13 and TRBJ1-1): AAGVIQSPRHLIKEKRETATLKCYPIPRHDTVYWYQQGPGQDPQFLISFYEKMQSDKGSIPDRFSAQQFSDYHSELNMSSLELGDSALYFCASRPIFRTEAFFGQGTRLTVV.

The rearrangement joins TRBV5-1 to TRBJ1-1; the match to TRBD1 covers 8 bases. J was trimmed by 0 bases and V by 4 bases; bases with no gene match: 8. The CDR3 extends over 16 amino acids. Per the germline V gene, CDR1 is SGHRS and CDR2 is YFSETQ. The CDR3 is CASSPRAGGMNTEAFF. The CDR3 DNA sequence: TGCGCCAGCAGCCCTCGGGCAGGGGGCATGAACACTGAAGCTTTCTTT.

J is TRBJ2-1 and V is TRBV14; D ambiguous. The germline V gene has CDR1 SGHDN and CDR2 FVKESK. Trimming cost V 0 bases and J 0 bases, with 12 bases left between them. This CDR3 is built from 17 residues. This CDR3 is CASSQEIPQSSYNEQFF. The DNA of the CDR3 is TGTGCCAGCAGCCAAGAAATCCCGCAGAGCTCCTACAATGAGCAGTTCTTC. Filled out from reference TRBV14 and TRBJ2-1, the complete variable domain reads EAGVTQFPSHSVIEKGQTVTLRCDPISGHDNLYWYRRVMGKEIKFLLHFVKESKQDESGMPNNRFLAERTGGTYSTLKVQPAELEDSGVYFCASSQEIPQSSYNEQFFGPGTRLTVL.